This T cell receptor beta chain was obtained from a study of shared clonotypes between healthy human individuals. Study-wide context: Researchers drew samples from a couple of women and a few men aged 18 to 49.

Per the original data handling: ImmunoSEQ yielded junction-only sequences lacking quality scores, so filtering differed. The repertoire was sequenced with immunoSEQ multiplex PCR; TCRdb's copy has only in-frame clones and lacks some. V, J and clone size derive from that table, while D and trimming were established from the DNA sequence. Among around 550,000 clones listed, around 96% were seen once. This clone was seen only once. Its antigen is unidentified. This CDR3 has 16 residues. V was clipped by 1 base and J by 4 bases, with 11 bases between them. Germline V gives CDR1 MDHEN, CDR2 SYDVKM. Naive CD8 cells, CD45RO-negative and positively selected for CCR7, excluded terminally differentiated effector memory CD45RA+ cells. Study results and caveats: Naive subsets usually exceeded memory subsets in estimated richness.

Sequences were obtained from naive CD8+ T cells sorted from blood. This sequence originates from a woman under 40 in good health. This chain connects TRBV28 to TRBJ2-6; no clear D gene. CDR3 loop: CASSLFIRSGANVLTF. The CDR3 nucleotides are TGTGCCAGCAGTTTATTTATTAGAAGCGGGGCCAACGTCCTGACTTTC.